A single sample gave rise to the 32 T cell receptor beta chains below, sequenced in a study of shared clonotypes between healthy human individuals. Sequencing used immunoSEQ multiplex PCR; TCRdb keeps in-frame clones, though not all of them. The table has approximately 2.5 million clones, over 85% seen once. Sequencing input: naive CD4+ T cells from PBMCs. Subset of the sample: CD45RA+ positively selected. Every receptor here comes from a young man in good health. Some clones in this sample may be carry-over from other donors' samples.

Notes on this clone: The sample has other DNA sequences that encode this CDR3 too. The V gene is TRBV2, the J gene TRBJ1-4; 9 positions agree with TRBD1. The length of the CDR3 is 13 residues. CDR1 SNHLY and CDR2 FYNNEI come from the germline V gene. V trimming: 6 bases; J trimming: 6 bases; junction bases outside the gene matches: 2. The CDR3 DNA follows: TGTGCCAGCAGCCGGGACAGGGATGAAAAACTGTTTTTT. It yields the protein CASSRDRDEKLFF.

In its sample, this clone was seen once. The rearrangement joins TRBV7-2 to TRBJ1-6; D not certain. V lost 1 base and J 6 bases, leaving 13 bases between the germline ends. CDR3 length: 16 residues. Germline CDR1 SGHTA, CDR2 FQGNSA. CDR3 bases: TGTGCCAGCAGCTTAGGGGCAGATTCTACTAATTCACCCCTCCACTTT. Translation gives CASSLGADSTNSPLHF.

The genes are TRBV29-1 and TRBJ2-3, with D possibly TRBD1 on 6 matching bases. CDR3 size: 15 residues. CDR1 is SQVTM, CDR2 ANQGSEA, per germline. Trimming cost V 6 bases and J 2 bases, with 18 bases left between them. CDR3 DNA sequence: TGCAGCGTGACAACAGGACAGCTATACACAGATACGCAGTATTTT. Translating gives CSVTTGQLYTDTQYF.

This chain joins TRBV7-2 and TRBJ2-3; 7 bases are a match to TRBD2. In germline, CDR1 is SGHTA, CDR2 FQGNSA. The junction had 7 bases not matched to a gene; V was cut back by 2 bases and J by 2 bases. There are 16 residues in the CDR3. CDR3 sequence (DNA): TGTGCCAGCAGCTTATTGGCTAGCGGCCTCACAGATACGCAGTATTTT. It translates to CASSLLASGLTDTQYF. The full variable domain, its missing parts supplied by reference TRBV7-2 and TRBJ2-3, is GAGVSQSPSNKVTEKGKDVELRCDPISGHTALYWYRQSLGQGLEFLIYFQGNSAPDKSGLPSDRFSAERTGGSVSTLTIQRTQQEDSAVYLCASSLLASGLTDTQYFGPGTRLTVL.

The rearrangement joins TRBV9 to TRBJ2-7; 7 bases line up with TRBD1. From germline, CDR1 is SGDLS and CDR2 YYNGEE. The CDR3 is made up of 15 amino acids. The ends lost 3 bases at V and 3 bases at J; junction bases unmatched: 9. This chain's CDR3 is CASSATGTANYEQYF. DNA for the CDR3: TGTGCCAGCAGCGCGACCGGGACAGCGAACTACGAGCAGTACTTC.

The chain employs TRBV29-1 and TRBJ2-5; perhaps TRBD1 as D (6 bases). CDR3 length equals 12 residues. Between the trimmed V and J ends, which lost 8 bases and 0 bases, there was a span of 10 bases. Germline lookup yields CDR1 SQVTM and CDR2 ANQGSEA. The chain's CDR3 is CSLTGNQETQYF. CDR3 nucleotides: TGCAGCTTGACAGGCAACCAAGAGACCCAGTACTTC.

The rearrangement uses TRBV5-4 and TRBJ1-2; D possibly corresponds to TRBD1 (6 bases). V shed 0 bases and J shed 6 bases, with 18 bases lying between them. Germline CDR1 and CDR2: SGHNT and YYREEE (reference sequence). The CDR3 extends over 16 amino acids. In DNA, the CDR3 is TGTGCCAGCAGCTTGGTGACACGGGGGCGTAGAGATGGCTACACCTTC. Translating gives CASSLVTRGRRDGYTF.

CDR3 in amino acids: CASSGGGLAGVDEQFF. Written as DNA, the CDR3 is TGTGCCAGCAGCGGGGGGGGACTAGCGGGAGTCGATGAGCAGTTCTTC. This chain links TRBV5-4 with TRBJ2-1; 14 nucleotides line up with TRBD2. V lost 4 bases to trimming and J lost 8 bases; unmatched junction nucleotides: 8. Germline CDR1 is SGHNT and CDR2 is YYREEE (reference sequence). CDR3 length equals 16 residues.

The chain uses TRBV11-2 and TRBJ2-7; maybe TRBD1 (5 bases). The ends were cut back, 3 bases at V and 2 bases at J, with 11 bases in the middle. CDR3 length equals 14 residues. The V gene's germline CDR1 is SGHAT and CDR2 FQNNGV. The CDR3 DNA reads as TGTGCCAGCAGCTTGATGGGGCGAACCTACGAGCAGTACTTC. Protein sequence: CASSLMGRTYEQYF. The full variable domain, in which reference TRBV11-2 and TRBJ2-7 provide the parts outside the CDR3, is EAGVAQSPRYKIIEKRQSVAFWCNPISGHATLYWYQQILGQGPKLLIQFQNNGVVDDSQLPKDRFSAERLKGVDSTLKIQPAKLEDSAVYLCASSLMGRTYEQYFGPGTRLTVT.

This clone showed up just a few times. The CDR3 DNA reads TGTGCCAGCAGGGACTCTTCAAGAGCGGACAATCAGCCCCAGCATTTT. Encoded protein: CASRDSSRADNQPQHF. This chain links TRBV6-6 with TRBJ1-5, with D unresolved. This CDR3 contains 16 residues. The V and J ends lost 6 bases and 3 bases respectively, with 18 bases between them. Germline lookup yields CDR1 MNHNY and CDR2 SVGAGI (reference sequence).

CDR3 bases: TGTGCCAGTAGTATTGCCGGGAACTCCTACGAGCAGTACTTC. Translated: CASSIAGNSYEQYF. This sequence joins TRBV19 and TRBJ2-7; D is perhaps TRBD2 (5 bases). The V and J ends lost 3 bases and 0 bases respectively, with 9 bases between them. CDR3 length: 14 amino acids. Per germline, CDR1 LNHDA and CDR2 SQIVND (reference sequence).

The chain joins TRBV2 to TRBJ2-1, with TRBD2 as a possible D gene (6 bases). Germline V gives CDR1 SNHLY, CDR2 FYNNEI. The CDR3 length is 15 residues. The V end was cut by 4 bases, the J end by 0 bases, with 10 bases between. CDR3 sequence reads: CASSAIGGSYNEQFF. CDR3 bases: TGTGCCAGCAGTGCAATCGGGGGCTCCTACAATGAGCAGTTCTTC.

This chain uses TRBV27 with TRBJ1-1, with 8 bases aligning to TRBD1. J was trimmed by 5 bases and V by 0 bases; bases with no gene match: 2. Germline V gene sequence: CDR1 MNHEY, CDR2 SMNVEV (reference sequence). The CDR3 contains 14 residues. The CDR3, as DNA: TGTGCCAGCAGTTTATCACAGGGGGTAACTGAAGCTTTCTTT. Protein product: CASSLSQGVTEAFF.

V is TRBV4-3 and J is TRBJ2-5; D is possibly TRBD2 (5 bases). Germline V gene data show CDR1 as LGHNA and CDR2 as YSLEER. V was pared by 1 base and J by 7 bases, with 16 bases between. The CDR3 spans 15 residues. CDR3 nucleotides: TGCGCCAGCAGCCAAGGCGCAGGAGGTATGGGGACCCAGTACTTC. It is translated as CASSQGAGGMGTQYF.

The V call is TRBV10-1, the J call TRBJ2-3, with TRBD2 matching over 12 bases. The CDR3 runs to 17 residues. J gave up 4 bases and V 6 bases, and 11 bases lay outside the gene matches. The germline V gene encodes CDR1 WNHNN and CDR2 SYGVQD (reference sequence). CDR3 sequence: CASSRLAGVGEADTQYF. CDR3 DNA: TGCGCCAGCAGCCGACTAGCGGGAGTTGGGGAGGCAGATACGCAGTATTTT.

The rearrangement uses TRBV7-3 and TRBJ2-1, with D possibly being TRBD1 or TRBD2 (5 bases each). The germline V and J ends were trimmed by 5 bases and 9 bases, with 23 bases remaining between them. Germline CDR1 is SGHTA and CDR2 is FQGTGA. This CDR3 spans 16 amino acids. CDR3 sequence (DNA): TGTGCCAGCAGCACCTCGACCGGGACCCTTGGGGGTGAGCAGTTCTTC. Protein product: CASSTSTGTLGGEQFF.

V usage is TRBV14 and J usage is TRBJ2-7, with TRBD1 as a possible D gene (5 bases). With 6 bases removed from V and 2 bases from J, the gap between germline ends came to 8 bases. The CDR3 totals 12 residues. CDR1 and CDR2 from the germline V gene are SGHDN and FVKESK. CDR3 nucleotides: TGTGCCAGCAGGGGGCGGACCTACGAGCAGTACTTC. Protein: CASRGRTYEQYF.

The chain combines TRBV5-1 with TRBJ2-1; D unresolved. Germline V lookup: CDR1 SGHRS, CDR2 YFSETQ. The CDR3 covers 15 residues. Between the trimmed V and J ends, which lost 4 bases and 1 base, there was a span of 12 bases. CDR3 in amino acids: CASSQPGVSYNEQFF. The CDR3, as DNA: TGCGCCAGCAGCCAGCCAGGAGTGTCCTACAATGAGCAGTTCTTC.

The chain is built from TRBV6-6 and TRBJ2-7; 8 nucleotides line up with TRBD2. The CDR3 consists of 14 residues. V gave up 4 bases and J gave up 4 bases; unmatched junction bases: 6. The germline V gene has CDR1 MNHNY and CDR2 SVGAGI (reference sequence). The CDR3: CASSSREGKYEQYF. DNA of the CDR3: TGTGCCAGCAGTTCTCGGGAGGGCAAGTACGAGCAGTACTTC.

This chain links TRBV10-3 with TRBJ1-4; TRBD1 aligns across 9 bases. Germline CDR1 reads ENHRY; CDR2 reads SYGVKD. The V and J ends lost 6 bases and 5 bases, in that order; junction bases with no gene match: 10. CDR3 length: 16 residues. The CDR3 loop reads CAIRAGQGIGNEKLFF. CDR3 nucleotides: TGTGCCATCAGGGCCGGACAGGGGATTGGAAATGAAAAACTGTTTTTT.

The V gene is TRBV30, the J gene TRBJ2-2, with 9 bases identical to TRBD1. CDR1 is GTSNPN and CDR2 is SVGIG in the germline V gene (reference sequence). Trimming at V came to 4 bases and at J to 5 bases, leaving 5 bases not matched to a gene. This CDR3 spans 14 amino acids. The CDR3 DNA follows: TGTGCCTGGAATTTACAGGGGGCAACCGGGGAGCTGTTTTTT. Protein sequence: CAWNLQGATGELFF.

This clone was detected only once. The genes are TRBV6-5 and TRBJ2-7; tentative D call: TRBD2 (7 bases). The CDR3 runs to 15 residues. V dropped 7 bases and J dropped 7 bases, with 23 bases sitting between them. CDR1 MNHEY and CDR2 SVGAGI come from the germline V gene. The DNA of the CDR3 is TGTGCCAGCACCAGTGGGGGGGCCCAGGGGAGGGAGCAGTACTTC. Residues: CASTSGGAQGREQYF.

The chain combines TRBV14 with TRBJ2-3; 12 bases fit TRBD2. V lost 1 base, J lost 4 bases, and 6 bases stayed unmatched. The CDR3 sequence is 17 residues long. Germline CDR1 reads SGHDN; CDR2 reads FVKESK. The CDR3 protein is CASSQGATSGSADTQYF. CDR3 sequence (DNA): TGTGCCAGCAGCCAAGGAGCGACTAGCGGGAGTGCAGATACGCAGTATTTT.

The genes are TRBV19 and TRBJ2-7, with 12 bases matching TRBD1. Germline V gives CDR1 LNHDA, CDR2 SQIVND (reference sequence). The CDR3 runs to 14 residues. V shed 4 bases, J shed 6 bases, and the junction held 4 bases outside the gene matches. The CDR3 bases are TGTGCCAGTAGTACGGGACAGGGGGCCCTCGAGCAGTACTTC. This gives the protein CASSTGQGALEQYF.

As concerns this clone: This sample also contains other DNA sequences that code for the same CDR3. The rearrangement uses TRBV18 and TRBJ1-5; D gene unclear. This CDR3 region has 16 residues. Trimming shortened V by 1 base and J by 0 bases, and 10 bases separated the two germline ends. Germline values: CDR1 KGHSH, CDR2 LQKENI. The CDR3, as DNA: TGTGCCAGCTCACCACAAGGGCCTGGTAGCAATCAGCCCCAGCATTTT. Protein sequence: CASSPQGPGSNQPQHF.

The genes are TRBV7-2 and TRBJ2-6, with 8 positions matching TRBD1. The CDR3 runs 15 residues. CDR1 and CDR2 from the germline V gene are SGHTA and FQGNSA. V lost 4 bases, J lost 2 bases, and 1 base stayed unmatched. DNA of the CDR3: TGTGCCAGCAGCTGGGACAGGACTGGGGCCAACGTCCTGACTTTC. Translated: CASSWDRTGANVLTF.

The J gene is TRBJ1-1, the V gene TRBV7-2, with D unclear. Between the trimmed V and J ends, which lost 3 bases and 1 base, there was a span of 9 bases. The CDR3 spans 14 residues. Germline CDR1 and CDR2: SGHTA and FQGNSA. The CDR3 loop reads CASSFMVPNTEAFF. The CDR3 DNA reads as TGTGCCAGCAGCTTCATGGTCCCGAACACTGAAGCTTTCTTT.

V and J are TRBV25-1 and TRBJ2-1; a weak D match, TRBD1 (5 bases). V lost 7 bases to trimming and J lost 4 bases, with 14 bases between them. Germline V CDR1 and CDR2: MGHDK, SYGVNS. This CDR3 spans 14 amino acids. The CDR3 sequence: CASIGQGRYNEQFF. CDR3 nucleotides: TGTGCCAGCATAGGGCAGGGTCGTTACAATGAGCAGTTCTTC.

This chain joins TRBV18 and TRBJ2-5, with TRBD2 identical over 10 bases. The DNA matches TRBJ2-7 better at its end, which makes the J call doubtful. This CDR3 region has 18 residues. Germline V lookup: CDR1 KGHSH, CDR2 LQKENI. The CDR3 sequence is CASSPRALAGVMGDEQYF. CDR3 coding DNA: TGTGCCAGCTCACCCCGGGCGCTAGCGGGAGTAATGGGGGACGAGCAGTACTTC.

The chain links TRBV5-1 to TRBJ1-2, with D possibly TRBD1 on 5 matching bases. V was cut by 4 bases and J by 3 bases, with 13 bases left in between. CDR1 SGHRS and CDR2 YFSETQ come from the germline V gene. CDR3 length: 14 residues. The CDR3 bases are TGCGCCAGCAGCCCACAGGAGCTATACTATGGCTACACCTTC. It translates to CASSPQELYYGYTF.

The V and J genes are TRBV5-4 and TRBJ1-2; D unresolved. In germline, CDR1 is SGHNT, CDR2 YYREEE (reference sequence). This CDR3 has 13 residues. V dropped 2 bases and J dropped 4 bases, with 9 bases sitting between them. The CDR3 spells CASSFWGTYGYTF. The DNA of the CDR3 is TGTGCCAGCAGCTTTTGGGGAACCTATGGCTACACCTTC.

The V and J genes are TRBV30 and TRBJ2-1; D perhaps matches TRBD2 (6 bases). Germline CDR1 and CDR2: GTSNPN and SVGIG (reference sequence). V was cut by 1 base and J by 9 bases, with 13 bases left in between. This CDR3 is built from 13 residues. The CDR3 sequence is CAWSGDVGGEQFF. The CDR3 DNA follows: TGTGCCTGGAGTGGGGATGTGGGAGGTGAGCAGTTCTTC.